A selection of T cell receptor beta chains follows, all from one sample in a study of persistence of HIV-infected CD4 T cells. Their specific antigens are unknown. Assay: immunoSEQ multiplex PCR; the TCRdb copy retains only in-frame clones and omits some. The table lists about 20,000 clones, less than 75% of them singletons. Sequenced material: CD4+ T cells sorted from PBMCs after 18-hour stimulation, taken from a patient who received antiretroviral therapy. The receptors stem from an adult woman with HIV who was CMV-seropositive. CDR3s include the opening cysteine and the closing phenylalanine or tryptophan.

TRBV7-2	TRBJ1-1	CASSLTGPKSEAFF
TRBV15	TRBJ1-3	CATSTYLPGGSGNTIYF
TRBV6-2/TRBV6-3	TRBJ1-5	CASSSPQYSNQPQHF
TRBV2	TRBJ2-1	CATRLSSYNEQFF
TRBV19	TRBJ1-5	CASTGGGRGNQPQHF
TRBV6-5	TRBJ2-5	CASDRGWGETQYF
TRBV19	TRBJ2-4	CASTTVTGGNIQYF
TRBV19	TRBJ1-6	CASSTRQGNSPLHF
TRBV5-1	TRBJ1-6	CASSPAGTGGSPLHF
TRBV6-5	TRBJ1-3	CASSLGGDANTIYF
TRBV28	TRBJ2-1	CASLTGGRENEQFF
TRBV7-9	TRBJ1-2	CASSLTEGAVYGYTF
TRBV9	TRBJ2-3	CASSVVGGLDTQYF
TRBV7-9	TRBJ2-3	CASRTDRSTDTQYF
TRBV7-9	TRBJ2-2	CASSTGGTNTGELFF
TRBV3-1/TRBV3-2	TRBJ1-4	CASSQGLIGGLGEKLFF
TRBV19	TRBJ2-2	CASRDHRATGELFF
TRBV7-8	TRBJ1-2	CASSLVGDGYTF
TRBV15	TRBJ1-2	CATSRGQQYGYTF
TRBV18	TRBJ1-5	CASSPPGPNQPQHF
TRBV5-1	TRBJ2-1	CASSLGPGADLNEQFF
TRBV27	TRBJ1-2	CASSSSDGEVYGYTF
TRBV6-6	TRBJ1-5	CASSYQGFDQPQHF
TRBV19	TRBJ1-1	CASSMDRGTAFF
TRBV5-1	TRBJ1-1	CASSYQEGRTEAFF
TRBV2	TRBJ2-6	CASTREAGSGANVLTF
TRBV2	TRBJ2-7	CASSENRGGREQYF
TRBV5-1	TRBJ2-7	CASSQGQTYEQYF
TRBV7-9	TRBJ2-1	CASSLGWQLYNEQFF
TRBV5-1	TRBJ1-1	CASRRGTANTEAFF
TRBV20-1	TRBJ1-2	CSADGGYGYTF
TRBV9	TRBJ1-2	CASSVGGQGNYGYTF
TRBV19	TRBJ1-5	CASSIRTNQPQHF
TRBV18	TRBJ1-1	CASSPIGRNTEAFF
TRBV3-1/TRBV3-2	TRBJ2-1	CASSQDPSAEKQFF
TRBV7-9	TRBJ1-4	CASTNVQRNEKLFF
TRBV20-1	TRBJ1-2	CSATPNYGYTF
TRBV2	TRBJ2-6	CASSKTGTGANVLTF
TRBV29-1	TRBJ1-3	CSVEDPAAGNTIYF
TRBV24-1	TRBJ2-2	CATSELRVDGELFF
TRBV12-3/TRBV12-4	TRBJ2-3	CASSSGADTQYF
TRBV5-1	TRBJ2-1	CASSLGQGAYEQFF
TRBV30	TRBJ1-4	CASGPTNEKLFF
TRBV28	TRBJ1-6	CASSLGELGSPLHF
TRBV9	TRBJ2-2	CASSRGTGGSTGELFF
TRBV11-3	TRBJ2-6	CASSGRLGSGANVLTF
TRBV27	TRBJ2-3	CASSLYPAGVGTDTQYF
TRBV5-1	TRBJ1-4	CASSSGQNEKLFF
TRBV5-4	TRBJ2-5	CASSLDGRETQYF
TRBV30	TRBJ1-1	CLGTKNTEAFF
TRBV9	TRBJ2-3	CASSVGGLGTDTQYF